The source of this T cell receptor beta chain is a study of T cell clonotyping in hematopoietic cell transplantation. Whole-study context: Pretransplant recipient samples were taken after cytoreduction. Study results and limitations: Pathologically expanded recipient clonotypes increased progressively from day 30 to day 180 as diversity fell. At the given depth, recipient repertoires were over 95% de novo clonotypes.

CDR3 length: 13 amino acids. Germline loops: CDR1 GTSNPN, CDR2 SVGIG (reference sequence). V dropped 0 bases and J dropped 6 bases, with 11 bases sitting between them. The protocol was immunoSEQ multiplex PCR, while the TCRdb copy is restricted to in-frame clones and leaves out a portion. This sample yields about 45,000 clones, of which roughly 85% are seen a single time; approximately 5.7% belongs to the top ten. Details on this clone: Its antigen is unknown.

Stated time point: recipient sample about 28 days before transplant, after cytoreduction. The sequence was obtained from a man aged 60-69 years with myelodysplastic syndrome. Some clones in this sample may be carry-over from other donors' samples. The chain is built from TRBV30 and TRBJ1-2; D gene unclear. Sample: peripheral blood mononuclear cells, taken before stem cell transplant. CDR3 sequence: CAWSVWGLHGYTF. The CDR3 DNA reads as TGTGCCTGGAGTGTGTGGGGATTGCATGGCTACACCTTC.